A single sample is the source of the 24 T cell receptor beta chains below, sequenced in a study of naive and memory T cell subsets (TCRdb year 2017). The antigens for these receptors are not known. The library was produced with UMI-ligation and nested PCR. The sample was run on an Illumina MiSeq. The beta constant-region primer was an equimolar mix of two oligonucleotides covering both TRBC1 and TRBC2. The ligated cDNA went through four rounds of PCR with nested alpha and beta constant-region primers together with the SP2 primer. TCRdb redid the processing of the public reads, applying fastp at Q25 and MiXCR, and retained in-frame beta chains. Here each entry gathers all rows of one CDR3 protein and keeps the most common genes and DNA. The sample data list under 150,000 distinct CDR3 sequences, and approximately 18% of these were observed just once. The top ten clonotypes cover approximately 0.58% of the sample.

Here is what the overall study found, with its caveats: A few larger clonotypes were present in naive repertoires, especially CD8 naive repertoires, and these clonotypes were possibly memory cells re-expressing CD45RA.

The sequencing input was naive CD8+ T cells from blood. Taken with the paper, the label for cell subset or site translates to: naive T cells, CD45RA high CD27+. Every receptor here comes from a human donor in good health.

This clonotype was seen a few times. The gene calls are TRBV29-1 and TRBJ2-3; D unclear. This CDR3 comprises 14 residues. CDR1 and CDR2 from the germline V gene are SQVTM and ANQGSEA. V was trimmed by 5 bases and J by 1 base, leaving 13 bases between them. As DNA, the CDR3 is TGCAGCGTTCCCAGCTACCTACGCACAGATACGCAGTATTTT. It is translated as CSVPSYLRTDTQYF.

This clonotype was observed a few times. The chain combines TRBV20-1 with TRBJ2-1; TRBD2 might be the D (5 bases). V was clipped by 5 bases and J by 6 bases, with 20 bases between them. CDR1 and CDR2 from the germline V gene are DFQATT and SNEGSKA (reference sequence). The CDR3 length is 15 residues. The CDR3 protein is CSAAPLAREVNEQFF. CDR3 nucleotide sequence: TGCAGTGCTGCCCCTTTGGCGAGGGAAGTCAATGAGCAGTTCTTC.

The V gene is TRBV7-9, the J gene TRBJ2-7; D perhaps matches TRBD1 (6 bases). The germline V gene encodes CDR1 SEHNR and CDR2 FQNEAQ (reference sequence). The CDR3 runs 13 residues. Trimming cost V 4 bases and J 3 bases, with 10 bases left between them. The CDR3 sequence is CASSSTGFYEQYF. The CDR3 nucleotides are TGTGCCAGCAGCTCGACAGGATTCTACGAGCAGTACTTC.

This clonotype was observed a handful of times. CDR3 nucleotide sequence: TGTGCCAGCAGTGAGGGGACTAGCGGGAGAGGGGATACGCAGTATTTT. Translated, it gives CASSEGTSGRGDTQYF. The chain combines TRBV2 with TRBJ2-3, with 14 nucleotides matching TRBD2. The CDR3 is made up of 16 amino acids. Germline V gene data show CDR1 as SNHLY and CDR2 as FYNNEI. Germline trimming cut 3 bases from V and 6 bases from J; bases unmatched to any gene: 5.

The V and J genes are TRBV29-1 and TRBJ1-1, with a possible D match to TRBD1 (5 bases). The CDR3 has 13 amino acids. V lost 4 bases to trimming and J lost 7 bases, with 16 bases between them. Germline V gene data show CDR1 as SQVTM and CDR2 as ANQGSEA. This chain's CDR3 is CSVASTDEGEAFF. In DNA, the CDR3 is TGCAGCGTTGCCTCGACAGACGAGGGTGAAGCTTTCTTT. Variable domain in full (rest from reference TRBV29-1 and TRBJ1-1): SAVISQKPSRDICQRGTSLTIQCQVDSQVTMMFWYRQQPGQSLTLIATANQGSEATYESGFVIDKFPISRPNLTFSTLTVSNMSPEDSSIYLCSVASTDEGEAFFGQGTRLTVV.

The V and J genes are TRBV5-4 and TRBJ2-1; TRBD2 might be the D (6 bases). This CDR3 region has 15 residues. Trimming removed 4 bases from V and 3 bases from J, with 14 bases in between. Germline V lookup: CDR1 SGHNT, CDR2 YYREEE (reference sequence). The CDR3 loop reads CASSPFGEVYNEQFF. Here the CDR3 DNA reads TGTGCCAGCAGCCCCTTTGGGGAGGTCTACAATGAGCAGTTCTTC. The variable domain in full, with the rest retrieved from reference TRBV5-4 and TRBJ2-1, is ETGVTQSPTHLIKTRGQQVTLRCSSQSGHNTVSWYQQALGQGPQFIFQYYREEENGRGNFPPRFSGLQFPNYSSELNVNALELDDSALYLCASSPFGEVYNEQFFGPGTRLTVL.

This chain joins TRBV12-3 or TRBV12-4 and TRBJ2-5; a possible D gene is TRBD1 (6 bases). The V end was cut by 3 bases, the J end by 5 bases, with 10 bases between. The CDR3 contains 13 residues. CDR3: CASSLAGDETQYF. Here the CDR3 DNA reads TGTGCCAGCAGTTTGGCAGGGGATGAGACCCAGTACTTC.

There are many counts of this clonotype. This sequence joins TRBV27 and TRBJ2-2, with 13 bases that match TRBD2. With V trimmed by 6 bases and J by 4 bases, 8 bases remained unmatched. The CDR3 extends over 17 amino acids. The germline V gene has CDR1 MNHEY and CDR2 SMNVEV (reference sequence). The CDR3 region is CASSRTSGRSSTGELFF. In DNA, the CDR3 is TGTGCCAGCAGCCGGACTAGCGGGAGATCCAGCACCGGGGAGCTGTTTTTT.

This clonotype appeared a few times. This chain links TRBV9 with TRBJ2-1; D may correspond to TRBD1 or TRBD2 (6 bases each). V lost 4 bases to trimming and J lost 5 bases, with 16 bases between them. The CDR3 contains 15 residues. Germline V gene sequence: CDR1 SGDLS, CDR2 YYNGEE. The CDR3 DNA is TGTGCCAGCAGCCCCCGAGGGGGACTCCACAATGAGCAGTTCTTC. Translated, it gives CASSPRGGLHNEQFF.

V and J are TRBV6-5 and TRBJ2-2; 10 bases map to TRBD1. Looked up from germline, CDR1 is MNHEY and CDR2 is SVGAGI. V lost 2 bases, J lost 2 bases, and 2 bases stayed unmatched. The CDR3 extends over 16 amino acids. The CDR3 DNA sequence: TGTGCCAGCAGTTACGTGACAGGGGGCAACACCGGGGAGCTGTTTTTT. Translation: CASSYVTGGNTGELFF.

This rearrangement joins TRBV7-9 to TRBJ2-3, with D possibly matching TRBD2 (6 bases). Deletions cut 5 bases from V and 4 bases from J, with 10 bases between. This CDR3 region has 13 residues. Germline V gives CDR1 SEHNR, CDR2 FQNEAQ (reference sequence). The CDR3, as DNA: TGTGCCAGCAGCCCCGGGGGAGCAGATACGCAGTATTTT. This translates into CASSPGGADTQYF. Drawing the rest from reference TRBV7-9 and TRBJ2-3, the complete variable domain is DTGVSQNPRHKITKRGQNVTFRCDPISEHNRLYWYRQTLGQGPEFLTYFQNEAQLEKSRLLSDRFSAERPKGSFSTLEIQRTEQGDSAMYLCASSPGGADTQYFGPGTRLTVL.

V usage is TRBV5-1 and J usage is TRBJ2-1; D gene uncertain. CDR1 is SGHRS and CDR2 is YFSETQ in the germline V gene. This CDR3 spans 16 amino acids. The ends were cut back, 3 bases at V and 0 bases at J, with 13 bases in the middle. The CDR3 spells CASSSVGLSSYNEQFF. The CDR3 DNA sequence: TGCGCCAGCAGCTCGGTGGGCCTTAGCTCCTACAATGAGCAGTTCTTC.

The chain combines TRBV28 with TRBJ2-7; TRBD1 agrees at 11 bases. CDR1 and CDR2 from the germline V gene are MDHEN and SYDVKM. Trimming cost V 7 bases and J 0 bases; bases outside gene matches: 2. This CDR3 contains 14 residues. The CDR3 DNA sequence: TGTGCCAGCACCGGGACAGGGGGCTCCTACGAGCAGTACTTC. Amino acid sequence: CASTGTGGSYEQYF.

This clonotype was found a few times. The chain links TRBV4-1 to TRBJ2-1, with no clear D. The CDR3 covers 12 residues. Trimming cost V 3 bases and J 8 bases, with 8 bases left between them. Germline values: CDR1 MGHRA, CDR2 YSYEKL. CDR3 coding DNA: TGCGCCAGCAGCCATCTTGAATATGAGCAGTTCTTC. Its translation: CASSHLEYEQFF.

The chain couples TRBV27 to TRBJ1-1; the D is unclear. Trimming removed 4 bases from V and 11 bases from J, with 11 bases in between. The germline V gene encodes CDR1 MNHEY and CDR2 SMNVEV (reference sequence). This CDR3 region has 11 residues. The CDR3 coding sequence is TGTGCCAGCAGTTCCCTGAGTGGGGCTTTCTTT. Translated: CASSSLSGAFF.

This clonotype occurred a few times. The chain employs TRBV12-3 or TRBV12-4 and TRBJ1-5; D not resolved. Between the trimmed V and J ends, which lost 5 bases and 4 bases, there was a span of 9 bases. This CDR3 spans 13 amino acids. The CDR3 reads CASSPGLNQPQHF. In DNA form, the CDR3 reads TGTGCCAGCAGTCCAGGCCTTAATCAGCCCCAGCATTTT.

Of note for this clonotype: This may be a read error, as it is one base from a much larger clone. The rearrangement joins TRBV27 to TRBJ2-2; D uncertain. Germline-derived CDR1 and CDR2 are MNHEY and SMNVEV (reference sequence). The length of the CDR3 is 13 residues. The germline V and J ends were trimmed by 5 bases and 0 bases, with 4 bases remaining between them. CDR3 sequence reads: CASSHSNTGELFF. DNA for the CDR3: TGTGCCAGCAGTCACTCGAACACCGGGGAGCTGTTTTTT.

This clonotype has only a few counts. The rearrangement uses TRBV28 and TRBJ2-7; 11 bases are shared with TRBD2. The germline V gene has CDR1 MDHEN and CDR2 SYDVKM. CDR3 size: 17 residues. V lost 4 bases and J lost 7; bases outside the gene matches: 15. The CDR3 here is CASSSPTGTSGLGEQYF. For the CDR3, the DNA is TGTGCCAGCAGTTCCCCTACCGGGACTAGCGGCCTTGGGGAGCAGTACTTC. The full variable domain, in which reference TRBV28 and TRBJ2-7 provide the parts outside the CDR3, is DVKVTQSSRYLVKRTGEKVFLECVQDMDHENMFWYRQDPGLGLRLIYFSYDVKMKEKGDIPEGYSVSREKKERFSLILESASTNQTSMYLCASSSPTGTSGLGEQYFGPGTRLTVT.

This clonotype was seen just once. As DNA, the CDR3 is TGTGCCATCAGCGACACGCCTCAGGGGAGCTCCTACAATGAGCAGTTCTTC. Protein: CAISDTPQGSSYNEQFF. This chain connects TRBV10-3 to TRBJ2-1, with D maybe TRBD1 (6 bases). The CDR3 length is 17 residues. CDR1 ENHRY and CDR2 SYGVKD come from the germline V gene. V was cut by 6 bases and J by 0 bases, with 18 bases left in between.

J is TRBJ2-4 and V is TRBV9; 7 bases align to TRBD1. The V and J ends lost 4 bases and 3 bases, in that order; junction bases with no gene match: 7. CDR1 SGDLS and CDR2 YYNGEE come from the germline V gene. This CDR3 is 15 amino acids long. The CDR3 DNA reads as TGTGCCAGCAGCCCCCACAGGGGTGGCAAAAACATTCAGTACTTC. It codes for CASSPHRGGKNIQYF.

This clonotype has just a few counts. J is TRBJ2-5 and V is TRBV11-2; no reliable D call. Trimming shortened V by 4 bases and J by 0 bases, and 12 bases separated the two germline ends. The CDR3 extends over 15 amino acids. Per the germline V gene, CDR1 is SGHAT and CDR2 is FQNNGV. This chain's CDR3 is CASSSPNTDQETQYF. Written as DNA, the CDR3 is TGTGCCAGCAGCTCACCTAATACCGACCAAGAGACCCAGTACTTC.

Only a few counts were recorded for this clonotype. The rearrangement joins TRBV28 to TRBJ1-1; D is unresolved. In germline, CDR1 is MDHEN, CDR2 SYDVKM. Trimming cost V 4 bases and J 2 bases, with 11 bases left between them. The CDR3 sequence is 14 residues long. The CDR3 loop reads CASSWVLGNTEAFF. CDR3 nucleotides: TGTGCCAGCAGTTGGGTTTTGGGTAACACTGAAGCTTTCTTT.

The rearrangement uses TRBV7-3 and TRBJ2-1, with 11 bases that match TRBD2. This CDR3 is built from 16 residues. With V trimmed by 5 bases and J by 7 bases, 10 bases remained unmatched. Germline CDR1 SGHTA, CDR2 FQGTGA. The CDR3 here is CASSIAGGPLRNEQFF. The CDR3 DNA reads TGTGCCAGCAGCATAGCGGGAGGGCCGTTAAGGAATGAGCAGTTCTTC.

The CDR3 reads CASSALGLAGGNEQFF. DNA of the CDR3: TGTGCCAGCAGCGCCCTCGGACTAGCGGGAGGTAATGAGCAGTTCTTC. The genes are TRBV9 and TRBJ2-1; 14 bases line up with TRBD2. CDR3 length equals 16 residues. In germline, CDR1 is SGDLS, CDR2 YYNGEE. V trimming: 3 bases; J trimming: 7 bases; junction bases outside the gene matches: 6.